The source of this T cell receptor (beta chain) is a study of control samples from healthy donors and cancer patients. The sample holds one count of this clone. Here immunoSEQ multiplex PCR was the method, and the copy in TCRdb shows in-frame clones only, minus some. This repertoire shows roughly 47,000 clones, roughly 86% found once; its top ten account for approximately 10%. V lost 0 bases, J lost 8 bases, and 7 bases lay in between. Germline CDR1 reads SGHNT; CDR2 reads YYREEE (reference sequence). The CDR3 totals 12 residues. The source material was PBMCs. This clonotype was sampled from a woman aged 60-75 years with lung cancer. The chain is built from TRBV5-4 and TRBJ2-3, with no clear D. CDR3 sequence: CASSLDRSTQYF. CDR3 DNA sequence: TGTGCCAGCAGCTTGGATAGGAGTACGCAGTATTTT. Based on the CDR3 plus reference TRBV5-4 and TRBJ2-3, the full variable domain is ETGVTQSPTHLIKTRGQQVTLRCSSQSGHNTVSWYQQALGQGPQFIFQYYREEENGRGNFPPRFSGLQFPNYSSELNVNALELDDSALYLCASSLDRSTQYFGPGTRLTVL.